What follows are 21 T cell receptor beta chains derived from one specimen sequenced in a study. Each CDR3 protein is one row after TCRdb ran MiXCR on the RT-PCR reads. The sample has 550,000 to 750,000 distinct CDR3 sequences, 12% to 15% seen once. The specimen sequenced was memory CD4+ T cells from blood. The source is a female donor in good health, serving as a healthy control.

The gene calls are TRBV6-5 and TRBJ1-1; TRBD1 aligns across 8 bases. Unmatched junction bases numbered 9, after V lost 8 bases and J lost 1 base. Germline loops: CDR1 MNHEY, CDR2 SVGAGI. The CDR3 runs 15 residues. CDR3 sequence reads: CASSKGQGSNTEAFF. Written as DNA, the CDR3 is TGTGCCAGCTCTAAAGGACAGGGATCGAACACTGAAGCTTTCTTT.

The chain couples TRBV27 to TRBJ1-6, with D hard to call. Germline assignment: CDR1 MNHEY and CDR2 SMNVEV (reference sequence). CDR3 length equals 14 residues. V was trimmed by 2 bases and J by 7 bases, leaving 9 bases between them. The CDR3 nucleotides read TGTGCCAGCAGTTTAGTAGGGAACAATTCACCCCTCCACTTT. Protein product: CASSLVGNNSPLHF.

Only a few counts were recorded for this clonotype. The rearrangement joins TRBV9 to TRBJ1-6; D might be TRBD1 (5 bases). Trimming stripped 3 bases from V and 6 bases from J, with 13 bases between. There are 15 residues in the CDR3. The germline CDR1 and CDR2 sequences are SGDLS and YYNGEE. CDR3 DNA: TGTGCCAGCAGCGCACAGACCGGGACTAATTCACCCCTCCACTTT. Residues: CASSAQTGTNSPLHF.

V and J are TRBV7-9 and TRBJ2-7; no reliable D call. The CDR3 contains 15 residues. Per germline, CDR1 SEHNR and CDR2 FQNEAQ (reference sequence). Between the trimmed V and J ends, which lost 5 bases and 2 bases, there was a span of 16 bases. The CDR3 loop reads CASSLVYGSPYEQYF. In nucleotides, the CDR3 is TGTGCCAGCAGCCTAGTCTACGGGTCCCCCTACGAGCAGTACTTC.

This clonotype was counted a few times. V usage is TRBV7-8 and J usage is TRBJ2-7; D might be TRBD2 (6 bases). The V gene's germline CDR1 is SGHVS and CDR2 FQNEAQ. V lost 1 base, J lost 2 bases, and 9 bases lay in between. CDR3 size: 14 residues. DNA for the CDR3: TGTGCCAGCAGCTTAGGGCGGACTACCTACGAGCAGTACTTC. This translates into CASSLGRTTYEQYF.

This CDR3 reads CSVIAGGPRELFF. The CDR3 DNA follows: TGCAGCGTGATAGCGGGAGGGCCCAGGGAGCTGTTTTTT. The V and J genes are TRBV29-1 and TRBJ2-2; 11 bases match TRBD2. The CDR3 consists of 13 residues. The germline CDR1 and CDR2 sequences are SQVTM and ANQGSEA. With 6 bases clipped from V and 9 bases from J, the junction kept 6 bases outside the gene matches.

This clonotype has at least ten counts. The V call is TRBV10-3, the J call TRBJ1-2, with 11 bases fitting TRBD1. V dropped 0 bases and J dropped 6; count of bases not matched to a gene: 6. Germline V gene data show CDR1 as ENHRY and CDR2 as SYGVKD. This CDR3 is 16 amino acids long. The CDR3 is CAISESSGQGGNGYTF. CDR3 coding DNA: TGTGCCATCAGTGAGTCGTCGGGACAGGGGGGCAATGGCTACACCTTC.

The V gene is TRBV7-2, the J gene TRBJ1-1, with D unresolved. V shed 0 bases and J shed 0 bases, with 8 bases lying between them. The CDR3 is 15 residues long. Germline V gene sequence: CDR1 SGHTA, CDR2 FQGNSA. CDR3 nucleotide sequence: TGTGCCAGCAGCTTAGCGGGCGGCCTGAACACTGAAGCTTTCTTT. It translates to CASSLAGGLNTEAFF. Supplemented by reference TRBV7-2 and TRBJ1-1, the full variable domain reads GAGVSQSPSNKVTEKGKDVELRCDPISGHTALYWYRQSLGQGLEFLIYFQGNSAPDKSGLPSDRFSAERTGGSVSTLTIQRTQQEDSAVYLCASSLAGGLNTEAFFGQGTRLTVV.

The chain employs TRBV20-1 and TRBJ2-4, with 11 positions matching TRBD1. Trimming took 3 bases from V and 7 from J; bases not matched to a gene: 5. Germline V gene lookup returns CDR1 DFQATT and CDR2 SNEGSKA (reference sequence). The CDR3 has 14 amino acids. CDR3 region: CSARLRDRGNIQYF. The CDR3 coding sequence is TGCAGTGCTAGGCTCCGGGACAGGGGGAACATTCAGTACTTC.

This chain links TRBV3-1 with TRBJ2-4; no clear D gene. The ends were cut back, 4 bases at V and 8 bases at J, with 9 bases in the middle. Germline-derived CDR1 and CDR2 are LGHDT and YNNKEL (reference sequence). The CDR3 loop spans 12 amino acids. The CDR3 loop reads CASSLGDHIQYF. The DNA for the CDR3 is TGTGCCAGCAGCCTCGGTGATCACATTCAGTACTTC.

The rearrangement uses TRBV15 and TRBJ2-3; 10 nucleotides align to TRBD2. V shed 0 bases, J shed 5 bases, and the junction held 20 bases outside the gene matches. The CDR3 extends over 21 amino acids. Per germline, CDR1 LNHNV and CDR2 YYDKDF (reference sequence). The chain's CDR3 is CATSRDRRERGGPWVEDTQYF. The CDR3 DNA reads TGTGCCACCAGCAGAGATAGGAGGGAGCGGGGGGGCCCTTGGGTGGAAGATACGCAGTATTTT.

The chain uses TRBV15 and TRBJ2-2; D possibly corresponds to TRBD2 (5 bases). Trimming left V 0 bases short and J 7 bases short, with 15 bases between. Per the germline V gene, CDR1 is LNHNV and CDR2 is YYDKDF (reference sequence). The CDR3 loop spans 16 amino acids. This chain's CDR3 is CATSRDSQARGGELFF. The CDR3 DNA reads as TGTGCCACCAGCAGAGATTCCCAGGCACGGGGCGGGGAGCTGTTTTTT.

This clonotype appeared a few times. The V and J genes are TRBV25-1 and TRBJ1-2; unclear D gene. Trimming stripped 5 bases from V and 4 bases from J, with 11 bases between. Germline assignment: CDR1 MGHDK and CDR2 SYGVNS. The CDR3 covers 13 residues. The CDR3 loop reads CASSPSRTYGYTF. CDR3 nucleotide sequence: TGTGCCAGCAGTCCCAGCCGGACCTATGGCTACACCTTC.

Many counts were recorded for this clonotype. This rearrangement joins TRBV20-1 to TRBJ2-5, with 8 bases identical to TRBD2. CDR3 length: 16 amino acids. Germline V gene sequence: CDR1 DFQATT, CDR2 SNEGSKA (reference sequence). For the CDR3, the DNA is TGCAGCCGTGGGGGGAATCTAGCGGGTGTGCAAGAGACCCAGTACTTC. As protein: CSRGGNLAGVQETQYF.

In its sample, this clonotype was seen a few times. The chain links TRBV6-5 to TRBJ2-7; 7 nucleotides line up with TRBD2. Germline CDR1 and CDR2: MNHEY and SVGAGI. This CDR3 is built from 15 residues. The V segment lost 1 base and the J segment 2 bases; nucleotides outside the gene matches: 5. Written as DNA, the CDR3 is TGTGCCAGCAGTTACTTTTCTAGCGGAACCTACGAGCAGTACTTC. It specifies CASSYFSSGTYEQYF.

This clonotype was counted a few times. The rearrangement links TRBV20-1 to TRBJ1-2; 7 bases are shared with TRBD1. Germline V lookup: CDR1 DFQATT, CDR2 SNEGSKA (reference sequence). CDR3 length equals 16 residues. The trim removed 0 bases at V and 7 bases at J, leaving 14 bases unmatched. The CDR3 bases are TGCAGTGCTAGAGAGATGAAGGGCCTAGGGGGCAGTGGCTACACCTTC. This translates into CSAREMKGLGGSGYTF.

This clonotype was seen more than once but under ten times. The chain combines TRBV9 with TRBJ1-4, with D perhaps matching TRBD1 (5 bases). The V gene's germline CDR1 is SGDLS and CDR2 YYNGEE. The CDR3 has 15 amino acids. V lost 0 bases and J 3 bases, leaving 9 bases between the germline ends. CDR3 sequence: CASSVAGTANEKLFF. DNA for the CDR3: TGTGCCAGCAGCGTAGCGGGGACGGCTAATGAAAAACTGTTTTTT.

The gene calls are TRBV19 and TRBJ2-2; 9 bases are shared with TRBD2. The length of the CDR3 is 15 residues. V lost 7 bases and J lost 5; bases outside the gene matches: 8. Germline CDR1 LNHDA, CDR2 SQIVND (reference sequence). CDR3 DNA: TGTGCCAGTAAAAAAGCGGGGGGACTGACCGGGGAGCTGTTTTTT. This sequence encodes CASKKAGGLTGELFF.

The rearrangement links TRBV29-1 to TRBJ1-5; the match to TRBD1 covers 12 bases. V was clipped by 6 bases and J by 5 bases; unmatched bases: 5. Germline CDR1 is SQVTM and CDR2 is ANQGSEA. This CDR3 is built from 14 residues. In DNA, the CDR3 is TGCAGCGTGGGGACAGGGGGCTTGTATCAGCCCCAGCATTTT. Protein product: CSVGTGGLYQPQHF.

The chain joins TRBV7-3 to TRBJ2-2, with 10 nucleotides matching TRBD2. The V segment lost 3 bases and the J segment 6 bases; nucleotides outside the gene matches: 4. Germline V gene lookup returns CDR1 SGHTA and CDR2 FQGTGA. The CDR3 length is 15 residues. In nucleotides, the CDR3 is TGTGCCAGCAGCTTTTTTAGCGGGGGGCCCGGGGAGCTGTTTTTT. It is translated as CASSFFSGGPGELFF.

The sample holds a few counts of this clonotype. The chain couples TRBV6-2 or TRBV6-3 to TRBJ2-7; 8 bases are a match to TRBD1. Per germline, CDR1 MNHEY and CDR2 SVGEGT. After removal of 2 bases from V and 2 bases from J, the junction contained 2 bases not matched to a gene. The CDR3 runs 14 residues. The CDR3 nucleotides read TGTGCCAGCAGTTACGAACAGGGGGCCTACGAGCAGTACTTC. Its protein product is CASSYEQGAYEQYF.